Reported below is one T cell receptor beta chain. CDR3 length: 15 residues. Trimming took off 5 bases at V and 7 bases at J, with 15 bases between the two ends. Germline CDR1 MGHRA, CDR2 YSYEKL. The data stem from a study of blood T cell repertoires in COVID-19. Study as a whole: Sources were T cells, B-cell-depleted T cells, or PBMCs; the material itself was cDNA or gDNA.

In the original workflow: Estimated nucleated cell counts came from reference gene primer amplification. TCRdb's table, derived via immunoSEQ multiplex PCR, lists solely in-frame clones and lacks some. The V and J calls and clone size come from that table; D and trimming were worked out from the DNA. The sample lists roughly 410,000 clones; about 89% were seen once. Seattle's cohort entered during active infection and was followed longitudinally. This sequence was found in a woman in her fifties or sixties with COVID-19, enrolled during active disease. The chain couples TRBV4-1 to TRBJ1-6, with D perhaps matching TRBD1 (6 bases). Material for sequencing was peripheral blood. The CDR3 DNA reads TGCGCCAGCAGCGTCGTGGGGGCATACAATTCACCCCTCCACTTT. Amino acids: CASSVVGAYNSPLHF.